The clone carrying this T cell receptor (beta chain) was observed a few times. The same CDR3 also results from other DNA sequences found in this sample. Germline V gene sequence: CDR1 SGDLS, CDR2 YYNGEE. V was pared by 3 bases and J by 4 bases, with 10 bases between. CDR3 size: 13 residues. These data come from a study of beta chain features in type 1 diabetes. Since all of the isolated RNA was reverse transcribed, expressed TCRB transcripts were what got sequenced. Data came from immunoSEQ multiplex PCR; TCRdb stores just in-frame clones and leaves some out. This repertoire shows almost 250,000 clones, 11% to 15% found once; its top ten account for around 0.03%.

This chain joins TRBV9 and TRBJ1-2; D is unclear. Material: naive CD4+ T cells from blood. The TCR comes from a woman in her thirties or forties in good health. The CDR3 here is CASSAPGGYGYTF. The CDR3 DNA reads TGTGCCAGCAGCGCCCCGGGTGGCTATGGCTACACCTTC.